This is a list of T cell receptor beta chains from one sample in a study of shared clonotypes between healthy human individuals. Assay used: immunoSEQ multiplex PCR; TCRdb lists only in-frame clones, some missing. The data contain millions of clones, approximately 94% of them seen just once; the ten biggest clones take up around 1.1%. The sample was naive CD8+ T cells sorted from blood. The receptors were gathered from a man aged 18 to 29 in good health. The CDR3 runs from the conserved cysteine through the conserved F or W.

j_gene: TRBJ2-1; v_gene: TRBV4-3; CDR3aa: CASSQDPGGIYGYNEQFF
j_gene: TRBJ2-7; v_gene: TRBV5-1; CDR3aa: CASSLDRQAGYEQYF
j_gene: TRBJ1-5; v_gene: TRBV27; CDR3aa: CASSPAFNQPQHF
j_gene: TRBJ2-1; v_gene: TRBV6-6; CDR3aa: CASGSLYNEQFF
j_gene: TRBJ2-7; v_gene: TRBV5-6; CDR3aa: CASSLGFQESYEQYF
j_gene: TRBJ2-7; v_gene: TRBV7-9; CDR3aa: CASSPSPGQGIYEQYF
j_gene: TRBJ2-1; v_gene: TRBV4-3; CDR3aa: CASSQGPNSYNEQFF
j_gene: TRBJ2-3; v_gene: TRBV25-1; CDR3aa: CASSELVGASADTQYF
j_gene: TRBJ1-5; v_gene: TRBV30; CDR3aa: CAWSRDGDQPQHF
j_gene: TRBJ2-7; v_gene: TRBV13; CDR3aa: CASSLAGGYEQYF
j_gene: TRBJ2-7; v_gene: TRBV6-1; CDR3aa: CASRKWDSSYEQYF
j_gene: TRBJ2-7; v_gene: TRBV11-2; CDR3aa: CASSLITYEQYF
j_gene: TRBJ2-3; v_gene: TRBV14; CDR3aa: CASSQVKMTSGEDTQYF
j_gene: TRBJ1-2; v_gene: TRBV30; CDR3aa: CAWSVMESPHGYTF
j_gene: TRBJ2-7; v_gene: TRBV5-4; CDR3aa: CASSLGWGEQYF
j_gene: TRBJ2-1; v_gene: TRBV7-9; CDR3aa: CASSLAQGARNEQFF
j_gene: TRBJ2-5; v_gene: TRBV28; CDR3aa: CASSSSDRRETQYF
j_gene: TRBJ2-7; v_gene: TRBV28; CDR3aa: CASSSPGINSYEQYF
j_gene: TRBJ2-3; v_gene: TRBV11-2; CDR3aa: CASSLDSGSSTDTQYF
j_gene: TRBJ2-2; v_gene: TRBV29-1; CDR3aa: CSVAGTLAGDTGELFF
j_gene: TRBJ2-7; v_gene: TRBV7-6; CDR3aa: CASSLSYSYEQYF
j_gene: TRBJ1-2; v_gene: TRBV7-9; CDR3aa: CASSLDGSIYGYTF
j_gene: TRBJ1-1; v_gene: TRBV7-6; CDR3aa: CASSSLSGQGRYTEAFF
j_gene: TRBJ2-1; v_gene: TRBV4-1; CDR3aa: CASSPTAAYNEQFF
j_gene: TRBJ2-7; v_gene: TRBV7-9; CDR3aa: CASSSQGNEQYF
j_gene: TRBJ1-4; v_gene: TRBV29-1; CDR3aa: CSVDPPPRSEKLFF
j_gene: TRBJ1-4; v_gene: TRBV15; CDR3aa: CATSRDRHEKLFF
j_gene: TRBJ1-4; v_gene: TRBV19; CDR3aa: CASYPRGGEKLFF
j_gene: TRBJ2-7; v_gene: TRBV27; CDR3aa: CASSFQGSYEQYF
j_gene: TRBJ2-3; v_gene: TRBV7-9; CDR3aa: CASSFVAGALDTQYF
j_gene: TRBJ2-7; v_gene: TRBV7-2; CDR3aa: CASSPFPFYEQYF
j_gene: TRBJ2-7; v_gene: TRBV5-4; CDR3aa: CASSQWDADEQYF
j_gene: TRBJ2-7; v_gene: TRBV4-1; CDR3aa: CASSQGWDSLVSEQYF
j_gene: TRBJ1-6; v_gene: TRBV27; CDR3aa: CASSLSSDSPLHF
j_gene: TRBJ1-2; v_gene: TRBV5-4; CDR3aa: CASSLDSAPFNYGYTF
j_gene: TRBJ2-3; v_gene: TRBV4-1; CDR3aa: CASSQGLRTSGGTDTQYF
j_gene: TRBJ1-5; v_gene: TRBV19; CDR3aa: CATQRWGQGIEPQHF
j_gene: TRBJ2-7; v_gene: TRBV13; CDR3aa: CASSSTLAGFYEQYF
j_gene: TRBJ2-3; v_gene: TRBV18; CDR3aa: CASSPPANPRTDTQYF
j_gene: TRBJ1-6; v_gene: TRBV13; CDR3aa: CASSFDGDGSPLHF
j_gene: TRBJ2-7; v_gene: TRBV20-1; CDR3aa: CSARETIEQYF
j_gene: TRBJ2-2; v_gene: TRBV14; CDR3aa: CASSQLGTIGTGELFF
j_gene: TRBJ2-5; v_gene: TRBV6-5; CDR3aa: CASSQNRVPQETQYF
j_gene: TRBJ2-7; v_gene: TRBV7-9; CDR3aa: CASSLGTVTYEQYF
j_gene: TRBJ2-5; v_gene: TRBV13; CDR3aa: CASSLGTGGGETQYF
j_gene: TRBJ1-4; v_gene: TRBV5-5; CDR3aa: CASRLIPGPYEKLFF
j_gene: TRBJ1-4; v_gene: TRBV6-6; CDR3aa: CASSPGQPNEKLFF
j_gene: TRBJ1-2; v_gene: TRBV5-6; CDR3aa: CASSLWGDGGYTF
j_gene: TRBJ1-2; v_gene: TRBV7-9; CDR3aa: CASSSGQGRDGYTF
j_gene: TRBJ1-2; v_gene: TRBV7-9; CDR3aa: CASSLAGAQYGYTF
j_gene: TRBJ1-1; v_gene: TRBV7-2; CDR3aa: CASSLGRTTEAFF
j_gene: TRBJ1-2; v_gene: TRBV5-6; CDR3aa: CASSLGQEYGYTF